The T cell receptor (beta chain) under discussion was sequenced for a study of cytomegalovirus exposure and HLA in healthy donors. For the study at large: Ancestry clustering placed 70% to 90% of around 400 genotyped donors in the Caucasian-associated cluster. Study-wide findings and caveats: A missense variant in DCLRE1C was later tied to TCR beta V- and J-gene trimming.

To note about this clone: Its antigen is unknown.

The primer mix had 60 Vbeta and 13 Jbeta primers. Repertoires were generated with immunoSEQ multiplex PCR, while TCRdb's copy carries only in-frame clones and drops some. The sample shows 150,000 to 200,000 clones, around 80% of them seen only once. V trimming: 4 bases; J trimming: 3 bases; junction bases outside the gene matches: 2. This CDR3 has 14 residues. CDR1 SQVTM and CDR2 ANQGSEA come from the germline V gene. Nominally healthy donors were sampled, though unrecorded immune exposures were likely. The sequence was obtained from a young man in good health and CMV-seronegative. What was sequenced was PBMCs. V and J are TRBV29-1 and TRBJ2-1; 11 bases are shared with TRBD1. The CDR3 sequence: CSVAGTGGYNEQFF. For the CDR3, the DNA is TGCAGCGTTGCCGGGACAGGGGGCTACAATGAGCAGTTCTTC.